The 5 T cell receptor beta chains below come from one sample, sequenced in a study of shared clonotypes between healthy human individuals. Only in-frame clones appear in the TCRdb table, and some are missing; sequencing was by immunoSEQ multiplex PCR. The table includes 2.3 million or so clones, 90% to 95% detected once. The specimen was naive CD4+ T cells from PBMCs. Subset noted: CD45RA+ positively selected. These receptors all come from a man aged 18 to 29 in good health. Some clones in this sample may be carry-over from other donors' samples.

The chain employs TRBV27 and TRBJ1-2; TRBD1 agrees at 9 bases. Trimming at V came to 2 bases and at J to 8 bases, leaving 6 bases not matched to a gene. The CDR3 runs 14 residues. Germline values: CDR1 MNHEY, CDR2 SMNVEV (reference sequence). The CDR3 is CASSLRTGDQGYTF. The CDR3, as DNA: TGTGCCAGCAGTTTACGGACAGGGGATCAGGGCTACACCTTC.

This clone was counted once. The V gene is TRBV5-1, the J gene TRBJ1-4, with a weak D call TRBD1 (5 bases). The V and J ends lost 0 bases and 4 bases respectively, with 16 bases between them. From germline, CDR1 is SGHRS and CDR2 YFSETQ. The CDR3 covers 17 residues. This CDR3 is CASSLAISGLSNEKLFF. In DNA form, the CDR3 reads TGCGCCAGCAGCTTGGCCATTTCGGGGCTAAGTAATGAAAAACTGTTTTTT.

In its sample, this clone was seen once. The sample carries other DNA sequences with the same CDR3. This chain links TRBV5-1 with TRBJ1-1; D is uncertain. This CDR3 has 13 residues. V lost 2 bases to trimming and J lost 2 bases, with 7 bases between them. Germline V lookup: CDR1 SGHRS, CDR2 YFSETQ. CDR3 loop: CASSLAENTEAFF. The CDR3, as DNA: TGCGCCAGCAGCTTAGCCGAAAACACTGAAGCTTTCTTT.

The chain carries TRBV7-2 and TRBJ2-7, with D unresolved. Germline V gene sequence: CDR1 SGHTA, CDR2 FQGNSA. Trimming pared 5 bases from V and 5 bases from J, leaving 19 bases between. The CDR3 length is 15 residues. In DNA form, the CDR3 reads TGTGCCAGCAGCCCCTACGCTAGATCGGCCCACGAGCAGTACTTC. Translated, it gives CASSPYARSAHEQYF.

The rearrangement uses TRBV4-1 and TRBJ2-1, with a possible D match to TRBD1 (5 bases). CDR1 MGHRA and CDR2 YSYEKL come from the germline V gene. The CDR3 has 15 residues. V lost 1 base to trimming and J lost 5 bases, with 12 bases between them. The CDR3 sequence is CASSQGGRRNNEQFF. The DNA for the CDR3 is TGCGCCAGCAGCCAAGGGGGCAGGAGAAACAATGAGCAGTTCTTC.